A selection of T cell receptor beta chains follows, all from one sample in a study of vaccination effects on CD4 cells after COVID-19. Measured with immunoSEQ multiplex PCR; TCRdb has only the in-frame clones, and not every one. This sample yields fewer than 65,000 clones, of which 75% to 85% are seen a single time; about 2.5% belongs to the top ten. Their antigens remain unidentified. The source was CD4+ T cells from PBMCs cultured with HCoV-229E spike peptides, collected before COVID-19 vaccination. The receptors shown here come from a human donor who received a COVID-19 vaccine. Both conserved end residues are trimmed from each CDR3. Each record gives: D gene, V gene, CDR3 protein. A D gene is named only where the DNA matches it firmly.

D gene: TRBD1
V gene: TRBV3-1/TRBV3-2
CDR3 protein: ASTLLGQGTGELF

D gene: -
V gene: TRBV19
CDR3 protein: ASSRWILGTRDTGELF

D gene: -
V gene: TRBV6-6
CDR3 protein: ASSWAPGSGNTIY

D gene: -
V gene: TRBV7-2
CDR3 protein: ASSFVYEQF

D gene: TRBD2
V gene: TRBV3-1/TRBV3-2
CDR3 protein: ASSHWRGGTDTQY

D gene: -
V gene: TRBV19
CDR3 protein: ASTLDMNTEAF

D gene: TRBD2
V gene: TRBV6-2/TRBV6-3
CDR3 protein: ASSYRTSGGRNEQF

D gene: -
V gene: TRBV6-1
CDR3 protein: ASSGDQWLLSSPLH

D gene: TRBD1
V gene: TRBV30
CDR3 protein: AWSAYTGDGYT

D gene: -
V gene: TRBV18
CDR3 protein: ASSPIQQQETQY

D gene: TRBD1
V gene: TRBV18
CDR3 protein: ASSPGTGIGELF

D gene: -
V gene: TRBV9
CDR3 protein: ASSVVGSVSGNTIY

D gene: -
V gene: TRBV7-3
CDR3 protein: ASSLTGGRGPQETQY

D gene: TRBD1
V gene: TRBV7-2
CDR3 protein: ASSSPGGNQPQH

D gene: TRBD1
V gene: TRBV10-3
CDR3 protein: AIRTGGSRETQY

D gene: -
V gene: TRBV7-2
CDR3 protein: ASSSTMGYQETQY

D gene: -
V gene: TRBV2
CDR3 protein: ASSFATDTQY

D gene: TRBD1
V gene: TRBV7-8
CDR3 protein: ASSLGTGADTQY

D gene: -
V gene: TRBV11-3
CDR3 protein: ASSHTGADTQY

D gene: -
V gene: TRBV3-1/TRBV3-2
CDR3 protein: ASSLGTSSLTQY

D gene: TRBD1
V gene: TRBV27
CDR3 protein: ASSSAGGTGAHVHT

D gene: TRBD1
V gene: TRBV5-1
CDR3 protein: ASSSRQGSYEKLF

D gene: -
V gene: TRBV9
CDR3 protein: ASSWGLQETQY

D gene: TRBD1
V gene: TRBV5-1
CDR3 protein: ASTPLRQGASGELF

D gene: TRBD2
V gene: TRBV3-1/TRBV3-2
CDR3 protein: ASSLKRGNTDTQY

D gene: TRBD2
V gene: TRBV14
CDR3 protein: ASSQGPTSVWETQY

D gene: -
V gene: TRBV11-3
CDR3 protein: ASSRSLRGRRDNEQF

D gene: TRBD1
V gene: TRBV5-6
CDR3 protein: ASRPPTGEFNGYT

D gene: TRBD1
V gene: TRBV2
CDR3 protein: ASSLNRGLERTQY

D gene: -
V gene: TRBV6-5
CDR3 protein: ASSYLGVGNEQF

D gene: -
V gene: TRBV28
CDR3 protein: ASSLVPNEQF

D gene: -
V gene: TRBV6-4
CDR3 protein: ASRVGDTNTGELF

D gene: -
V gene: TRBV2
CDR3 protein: ASREGRNYGYT

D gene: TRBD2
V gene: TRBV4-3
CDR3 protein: ASSQDLLGNLAGVVDEQF

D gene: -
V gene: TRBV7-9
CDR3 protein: ASSRNMELQETQY

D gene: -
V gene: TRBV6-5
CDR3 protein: ASTLTGNQPQH

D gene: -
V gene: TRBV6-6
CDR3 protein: ASSSPTPAETQY

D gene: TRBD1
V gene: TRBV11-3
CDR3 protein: ASSFGAGGNTGELF

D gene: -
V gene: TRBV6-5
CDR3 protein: ASSYSSAAPNYGYT

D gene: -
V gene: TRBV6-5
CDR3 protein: ASSYRLTASEKLF

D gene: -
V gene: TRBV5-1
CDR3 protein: ASSLQADYNSPLH

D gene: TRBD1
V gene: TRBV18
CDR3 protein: ATREVAGGRTGELF

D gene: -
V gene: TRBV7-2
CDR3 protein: ASSPQGNSGELF

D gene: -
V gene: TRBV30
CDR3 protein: AWSIFTQGRRRETQY

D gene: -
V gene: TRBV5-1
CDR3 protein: ASSLDTTNLNTGELF

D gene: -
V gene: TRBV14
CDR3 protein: ASSQGTTPLH

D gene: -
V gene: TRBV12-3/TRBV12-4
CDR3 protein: ASSSGVSPLH

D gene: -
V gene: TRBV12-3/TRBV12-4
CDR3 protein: ASSLGRALGYT

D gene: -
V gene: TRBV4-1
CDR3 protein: ASSQVQGGPYNEQF

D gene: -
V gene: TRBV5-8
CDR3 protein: ASSLSGTNSGNTIY

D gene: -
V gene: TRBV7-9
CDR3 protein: ASSFGQAEAF

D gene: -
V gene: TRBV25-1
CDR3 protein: ASSEGGNKNIQY

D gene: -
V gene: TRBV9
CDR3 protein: ASSVSPYNEQF

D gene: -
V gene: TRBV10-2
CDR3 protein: ASRGQNTEAF

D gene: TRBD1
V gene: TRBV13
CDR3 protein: ASSSFYRGGTEAF

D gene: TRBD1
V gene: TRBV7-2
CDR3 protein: ASSFRDRGYFGSETQY

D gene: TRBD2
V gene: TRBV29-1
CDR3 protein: SVEEGGGTSRGTDTQY

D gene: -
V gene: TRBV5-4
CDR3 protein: ASSPTGSEGYT

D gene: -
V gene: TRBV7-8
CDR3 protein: ASSPPGGRQETQY